This T cell receptor beta chain emerged from a study of shared clonotypes between healthy human individuals. The assay was immunoSEQ multiplex PCR, and TCRdb's table has in-frame clones only and misses some. This repertoire shows about 800,000 clones, approximately 96% found once; its top ten account for 0.2% to 0.25%. CD45RO-negative CD8 cells positively selected for CCR7 made up the naive population, which excluded terminally differentiated effector memory CD45RA+ cells. The germline V gene encodes CDR1 SNHLY and CDR2 FYNNEI. The CDR3 has 16 amino acids. V dropped 3 bases and J dropped 5; count of bases not matched to a gene: 9.

The chain has TRBV2 and TRBJ1-5, with TRBD1 matching over 8 bases. The specimen sequenced was naive CD8+ T cells sorted from blood. The TCR sequence derives from a man aged 25-45 years in good health. The CDR3: CASSEPRTGPDQPQHF. The CDR3 bases are TGTGCCAGCAGTGAGCCCCGGACAGGGCCGGATCAGCCCCAGCATTTT.